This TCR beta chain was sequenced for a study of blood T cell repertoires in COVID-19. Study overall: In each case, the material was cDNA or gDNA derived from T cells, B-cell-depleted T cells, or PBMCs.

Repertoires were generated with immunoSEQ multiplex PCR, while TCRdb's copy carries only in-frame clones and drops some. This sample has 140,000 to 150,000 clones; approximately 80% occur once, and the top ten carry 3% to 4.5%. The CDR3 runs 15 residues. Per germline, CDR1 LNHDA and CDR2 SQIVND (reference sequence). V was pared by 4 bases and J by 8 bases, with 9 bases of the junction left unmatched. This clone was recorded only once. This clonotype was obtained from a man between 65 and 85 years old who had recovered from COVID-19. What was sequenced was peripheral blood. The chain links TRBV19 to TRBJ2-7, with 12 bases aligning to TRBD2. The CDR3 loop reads CASSSRTSGIGQQYF. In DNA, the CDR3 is TGTGCCAGTAGTAGTCGGACTAGCGGGATAGGACAGCAGTACTTC.